This T cell receptor beta chain was captured by sequencing in a study of beta chain features in type 1 diabetes. Expressed TCRB transcripts were sequenced after all isolated RNA was converted to cDNA. Profiled with immunoSEQ multiplex PCR; TCRdb holds only in-frame clones, not every one. This sample yields approximately 160,000 clones, of which about 9.8% are seen a single time; 2% to 3% belongs to the top ten. Germline CDR1 and CDR2: GTSNPN and SVGIG (reference sequence). The CDR3 sequence is 16 residues long. V shed 4 bases, J shed 9 bases, and the junction held 13 bases outside the gene matches. The specimen was central memory CD4+ T cells from blood. The TCR was taken from a young woman in good health. The J gene is TRBJ2-1, the V gene TRBV30; TRBD2 matches at 12 bases. This CDR3 is CAWTLGLAGGGGEQFF. CDR3 coding DNA: TGTGCCTGGACTTTAGGCCTAGCGGGAGGGGGAGGTGAGCAGTTCTTC.